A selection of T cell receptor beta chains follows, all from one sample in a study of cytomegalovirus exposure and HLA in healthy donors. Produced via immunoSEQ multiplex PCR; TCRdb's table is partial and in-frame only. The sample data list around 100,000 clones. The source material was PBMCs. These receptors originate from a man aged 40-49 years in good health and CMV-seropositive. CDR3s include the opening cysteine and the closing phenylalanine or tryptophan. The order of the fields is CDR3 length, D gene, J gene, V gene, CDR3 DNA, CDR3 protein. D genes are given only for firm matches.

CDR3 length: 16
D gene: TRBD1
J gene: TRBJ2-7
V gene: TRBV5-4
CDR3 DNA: TGTGCCAGCAGCTTAGTGCCCCAGGGGGCTTCCTACGAGCAGTACTTC
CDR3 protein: CASSLVPQGASYEQYF

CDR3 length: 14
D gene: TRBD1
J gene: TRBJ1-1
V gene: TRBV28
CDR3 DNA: TGTGCCAGCAGTTGGGGACAGGGGGTCACTGAAGCTTTCTTT
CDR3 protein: CASSWGQGVTEAFF

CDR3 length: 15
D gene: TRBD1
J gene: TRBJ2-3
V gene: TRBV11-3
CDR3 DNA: TGTGCCAGCAGCCTCAGACAGGGGGCCTCAGATACGCAGTATTTT
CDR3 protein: CASSLRQGASDTQYF

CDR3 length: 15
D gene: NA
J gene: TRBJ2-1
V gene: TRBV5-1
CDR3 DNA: TGCGCCAGCAGCAATCTAGGTCGTTATGACAATGAGCAGTTCTTC
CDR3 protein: CASSNLGRYDNEQFF

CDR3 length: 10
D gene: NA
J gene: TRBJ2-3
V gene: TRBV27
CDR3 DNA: TGTGCCAGCACCCTAGATACGCAGTATTTT
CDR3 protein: CASTLDTQYF

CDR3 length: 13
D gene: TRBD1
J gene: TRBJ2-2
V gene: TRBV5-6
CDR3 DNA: TGTGCCAGCAGCATACAGGGGGCCGGGGAGCTGTTTTTT
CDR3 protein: CASSIQGAGELFF

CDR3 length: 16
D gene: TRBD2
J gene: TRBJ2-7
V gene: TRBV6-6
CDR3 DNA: TGTGCCAGCAGCCACACTGGGACTAGCGGGAAGGTGGAGCAGTACTTC
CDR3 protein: CASSHTGTSGKVEQYF

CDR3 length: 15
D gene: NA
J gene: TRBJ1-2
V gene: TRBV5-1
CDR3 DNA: TGCGCCAGCAGTCCAACCAGGGTCCAGGACTATGGCTACACCTTC
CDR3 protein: CASSPTRVQDYGYTF

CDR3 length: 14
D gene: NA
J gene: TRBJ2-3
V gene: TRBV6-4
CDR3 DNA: TGTGCCAGCAGTGATGGCGGTAGCACAGATACGCAGTATTTT
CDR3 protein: CASSDGGSTDTQYF

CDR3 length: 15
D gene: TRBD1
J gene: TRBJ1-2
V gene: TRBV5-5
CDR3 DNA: TGTGCCAGCAGCGAGGGACAGCCAAACGAGTATGGCTACACCTTC
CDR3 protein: CASSEGQPNEYGYTF

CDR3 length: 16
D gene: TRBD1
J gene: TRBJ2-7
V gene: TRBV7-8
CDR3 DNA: TGTGCCGGCAGCATAAGACAGGGGGCTTTCTCCTACGAGCAGTACTTC
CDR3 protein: CAGSIRQGAFSYEQYF

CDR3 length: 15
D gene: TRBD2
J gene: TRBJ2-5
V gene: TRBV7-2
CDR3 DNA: TGTGCCAGCAGCACGGGGGGGGACCTCCAAGAGGCCCAGTACTTC
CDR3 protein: CASSTGGDLQEAQYF

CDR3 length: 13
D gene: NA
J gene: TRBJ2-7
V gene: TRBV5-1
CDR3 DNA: TGCGCCAGCAGCTTGGTCGGGTCGCGGGAGCAGTACTTC
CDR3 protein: CASSLVGSREQYF

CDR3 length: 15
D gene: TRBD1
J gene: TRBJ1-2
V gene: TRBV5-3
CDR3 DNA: TGTGCCAGAAGACGGACAGGGGGCGGCAAGTGTGGCTACACCTTC
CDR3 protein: CARRRTGGGKCGYTF

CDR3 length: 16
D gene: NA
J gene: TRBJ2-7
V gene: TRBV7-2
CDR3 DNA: TGTGCCAGCAGCACACACGGGGAAAGGAGCTCCTACGAGCAGTACTTC
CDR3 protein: CASSTHGERSSYEQYF

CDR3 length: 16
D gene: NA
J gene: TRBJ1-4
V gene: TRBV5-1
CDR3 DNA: TGCGCCAGCAGCCCCTATGTTGACTGGGGCAATGAAAAACTGTTTTTT
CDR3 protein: CASSPYVDWGNEKLFF

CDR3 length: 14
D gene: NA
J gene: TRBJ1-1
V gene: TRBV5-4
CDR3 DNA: TGTGCCAGCAGCTGGCAGGGAACCCCCACTGAAGCTTTCTTT
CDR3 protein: CASSWQGTPTEAFF

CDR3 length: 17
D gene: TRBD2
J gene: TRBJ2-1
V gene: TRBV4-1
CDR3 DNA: TGCGCCAGCAGCCAAGCTCCCCCCGGGACTAGTGAGCGGGAGAAATTCTTC
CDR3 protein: CASSQAPPGTSEREKFF

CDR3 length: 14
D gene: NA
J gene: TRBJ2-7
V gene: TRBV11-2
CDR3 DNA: TGTGCCAGCAGCTTACAGACTCCGCTGTCCGAGCAGTACTTC
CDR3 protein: CASSLQTPLSEQYF

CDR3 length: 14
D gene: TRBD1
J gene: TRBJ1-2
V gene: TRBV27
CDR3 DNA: TGTGCCAGCAGTTCGCGGGACAGAAACTATGGCTACACCTTC
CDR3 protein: CASSSRDRNYGYTF

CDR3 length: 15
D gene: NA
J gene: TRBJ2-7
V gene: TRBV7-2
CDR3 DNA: TGTGCCAGCAGCCGAGGAGACGGTATCTCCTACGAGCAGTACTTC
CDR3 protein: CASSRGDGISYEQYF

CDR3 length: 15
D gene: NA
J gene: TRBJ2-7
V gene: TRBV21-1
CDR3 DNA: TGTGCCAGCAGCAAAGCGCCTAGCGAACGTTACGAGCAGTACTTC
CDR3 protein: CASSKAPSERYEQYF

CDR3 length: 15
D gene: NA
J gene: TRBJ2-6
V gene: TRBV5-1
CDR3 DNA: TGCGCCAGCAGCTTGGAAGCGTCTGGGGCCAACGTCCTGACTTTC
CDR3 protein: CASSLEASGANVLTF

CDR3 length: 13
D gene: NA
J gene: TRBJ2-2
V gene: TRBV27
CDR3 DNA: TGTGCCAGCAGTTTCGGCGGGTCCGGGGAGCTGTTTTTT
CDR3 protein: CASSFGGSGELFF

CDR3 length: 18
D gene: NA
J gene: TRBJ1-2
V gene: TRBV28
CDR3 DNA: TGTGCCAGCAGTTTATGGTCGGGTGGAAATCGGGGGGACTATGGCTACACCTTC
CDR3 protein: CASSLWSGGNRGDYGYTF

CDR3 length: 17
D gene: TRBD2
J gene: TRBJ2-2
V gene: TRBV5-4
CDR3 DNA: TGTGCCAGCAGCTTGGAGGCCGCGGGAGGGCTTACCGGGGAGCTGTTTTTT
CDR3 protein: CASSLEAAGGLTGELFF

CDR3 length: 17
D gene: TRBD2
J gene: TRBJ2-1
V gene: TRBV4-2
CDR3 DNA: TGTGCCAGCAGCCAGCTCCCTCGGGCGGGAGTGCTCAATGAGCAGTTCTTC
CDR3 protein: CASSQLPRAGVLNEQFF

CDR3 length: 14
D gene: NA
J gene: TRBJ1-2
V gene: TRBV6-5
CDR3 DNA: TGTGCCAGCAGTAGTCAGGGATGGGACTATGGCTACACCTTC
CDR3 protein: CASSSQGWDYGYTF

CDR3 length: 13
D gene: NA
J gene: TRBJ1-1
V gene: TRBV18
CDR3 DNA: TGTGCCAGCTCTCTACAGGGTAACACTGAAGCTTTCTTT
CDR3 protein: CASSLQGNTEAFF

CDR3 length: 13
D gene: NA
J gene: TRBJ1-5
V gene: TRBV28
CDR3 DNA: TGTGCCAGCTCCGCGTATAGCAATCAGCCCCAGCATTTT
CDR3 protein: CASSAYSNQPQHF

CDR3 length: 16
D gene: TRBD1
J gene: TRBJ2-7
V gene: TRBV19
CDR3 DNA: TGTGCCAGTAGTGACCAATACCGACAGGGAACCTACGAGCAGTACTTC
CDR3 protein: CASSDQYRQGTYEQYF

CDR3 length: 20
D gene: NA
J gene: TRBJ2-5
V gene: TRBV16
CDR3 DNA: TGTGCCAGCAGCCAATTATCCGCCCTAGAGGAGTTAAGTACCGGAGAGACCCAGTACTTC
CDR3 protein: CASSQLSALEELSTGETQYF

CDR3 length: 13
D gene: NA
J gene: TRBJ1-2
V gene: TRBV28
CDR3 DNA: TGTGCCAGCAGGGGGGGACCGGGACTTGGCTACACCTTC
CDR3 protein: CASRGGPGLGYTF

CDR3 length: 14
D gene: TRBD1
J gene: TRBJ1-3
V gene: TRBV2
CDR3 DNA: TGTGCCAGCAGTCGACAGGGGCCTGGAAACACCATATATTTT
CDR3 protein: CASSRQGPGNTIYF

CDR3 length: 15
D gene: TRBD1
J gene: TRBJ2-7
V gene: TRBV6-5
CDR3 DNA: TGTGCCAGCAGCCCTTCACAGGGGACCCTCTACGAGCAGTACTTC
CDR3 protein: CASSPSQGTLYEQYF

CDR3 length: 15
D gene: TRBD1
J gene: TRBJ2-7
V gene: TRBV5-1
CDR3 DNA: TGCGCCAGCAGCTCCCCGGGACAGGGTTCCTACGAGCAGTACTTC
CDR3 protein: CASSSPGQGSYEQYF

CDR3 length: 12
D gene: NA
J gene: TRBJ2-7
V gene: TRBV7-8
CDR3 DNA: TGTGCCAGCAGCCCATTACAATTTCAGCAGTACTTC
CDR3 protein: CASSPLQFQQYF

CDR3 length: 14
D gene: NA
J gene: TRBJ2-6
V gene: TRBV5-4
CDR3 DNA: TGTGCCAGCAGCTTACCTACCGGGGCCAACGTCCTGACTTTC
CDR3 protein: CASSLPTGANVLTF

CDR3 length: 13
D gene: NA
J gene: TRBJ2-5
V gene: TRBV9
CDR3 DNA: TGTGCCAGCAGCGTAGGGCAGGGGGAGACCCAGTACTTC
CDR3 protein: CASSVGQGETQYF

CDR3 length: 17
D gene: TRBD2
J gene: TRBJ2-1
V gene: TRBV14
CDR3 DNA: TGTGCCAGCAGCCAAGTCCGGTCTAGCGGGTCCTACAATGAGCAGTTCTTC
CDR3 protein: CASSQVRSSGSYNEQFF

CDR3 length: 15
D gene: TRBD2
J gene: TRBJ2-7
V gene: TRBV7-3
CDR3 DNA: TGTGCCAGCAGCCCAGGGGGACTAGCGGGACGCGAGCAGTACTTC
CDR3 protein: CASSPGGLAGREQYF

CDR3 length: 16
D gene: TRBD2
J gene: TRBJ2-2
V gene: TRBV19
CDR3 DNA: TGTGCCAGTAGTATACTAGCGGGGGTGAACACCGGGGAGCTGTTTTTT
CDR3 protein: CASSILAGVNTGELFF

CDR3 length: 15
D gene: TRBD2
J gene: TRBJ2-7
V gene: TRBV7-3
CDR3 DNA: TGTGCCAGCAGCTTAGGGACTAGCGGGCGACGGGAGCAGTACTTC
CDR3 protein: CASSLGTSGRREQYF

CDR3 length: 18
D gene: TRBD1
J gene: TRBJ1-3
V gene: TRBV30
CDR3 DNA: TGTGCCTGGAGCGCAGGACAGGGGGCGGCTGACTCTGGAAACACCATATATTTT
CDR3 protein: CAWSAGQGAADSGNTIYF

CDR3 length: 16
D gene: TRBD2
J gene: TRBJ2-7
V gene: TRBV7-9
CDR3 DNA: TGTGCCAGCAGCTCTGGGGTGGCGGGAGTGACCTACGAGCAGTACTTC
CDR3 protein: CASSSGVAGVTYEQYF

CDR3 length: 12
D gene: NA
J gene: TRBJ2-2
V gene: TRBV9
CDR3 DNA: TGTGCCAGCAGCGGAGCAGCGGGGGAGCTGTTTTTT
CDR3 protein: CASSGAAGELFF

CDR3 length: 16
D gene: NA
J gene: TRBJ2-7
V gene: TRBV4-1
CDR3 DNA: TGCGCCAGCAGCCAAGATCTTGGAGGGGGCAGGGACGAGCAGTACTTC
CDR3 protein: CASSQDLGGGRDEQYF

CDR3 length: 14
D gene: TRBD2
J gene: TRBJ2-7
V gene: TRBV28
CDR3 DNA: TGTGCCAGCCGGGCCCCGGGACTACGCTACGAGCAGTACTTC
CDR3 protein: CASRAPGLRYEQYF

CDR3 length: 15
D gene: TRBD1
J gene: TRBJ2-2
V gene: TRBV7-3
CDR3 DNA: TGTGCCAGCAGCTTAGGACAGGGGTTATTCGGGGAGCTGTTTTTT
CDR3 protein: CASSLGQGLFGELFF

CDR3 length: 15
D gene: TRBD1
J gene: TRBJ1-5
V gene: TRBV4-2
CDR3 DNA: TGTGCCAGCAGCCATGGGGGACAGGGGAATCAGCCCCAGCATTTT
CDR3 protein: CASSHGGQGNQPQHF